This entry lists 2 T cell receptor beta chains sequenced from one sample in a study of radiation and T cells in renal cell carcinoma. Described time point: baseline pretreatment blood. Treatment: 15 Gy SBRT to primary tumor, nephrectomy 4 weeks later. Repertoires were generated with immunoSEQ multiplex PCR, while TCRdb's copy carries only in-frame clones and drops some. The sample shows tens of thousands of clones, more than 60% of them seen only once. The input for sequencing was blood, taken from a patient whose treatment included radiotherapy and nephrectomy. The origin of the receptors is a man in his 60s with renal cell carcinoma.

The rearrangement links TRBV27 to TRBJ2-6; perhaps TRBD2 as D (5 bases). The CDR3 consists of 15 residues. V lost 6 bases and J 3 bases, leaving 12 bases between the germline ends. Germline V gene lookup returns CDR1 MNHEY and CDR2 SMNVEV (reference sequence). The CDR3 region has the DNA TGTGCCAGCAGCCAATCGGGGATTGGGGCCAACGTCCTGACTTTC. Amino acids: CASSQSGIGANVLTF.

This chain links TRBV7-8 with TRBJ2-5, with TRBD1 identical over 7 bases. This CDR3 comprises 18 residues. Germline V lookup: CDR1 SGHVS, CDR2 FQNEAQ. Trimming cost V 4 bases and J 4 bases; bases outside gene matches: 18. In nucleotides, the CDR3 is TGTGCCAGCAGCTCATTACCCCCGGGACAGAGGGGGAGAGAGACCCAGTACTTC. It codes for CASSSLPPGQRGRETQYF.